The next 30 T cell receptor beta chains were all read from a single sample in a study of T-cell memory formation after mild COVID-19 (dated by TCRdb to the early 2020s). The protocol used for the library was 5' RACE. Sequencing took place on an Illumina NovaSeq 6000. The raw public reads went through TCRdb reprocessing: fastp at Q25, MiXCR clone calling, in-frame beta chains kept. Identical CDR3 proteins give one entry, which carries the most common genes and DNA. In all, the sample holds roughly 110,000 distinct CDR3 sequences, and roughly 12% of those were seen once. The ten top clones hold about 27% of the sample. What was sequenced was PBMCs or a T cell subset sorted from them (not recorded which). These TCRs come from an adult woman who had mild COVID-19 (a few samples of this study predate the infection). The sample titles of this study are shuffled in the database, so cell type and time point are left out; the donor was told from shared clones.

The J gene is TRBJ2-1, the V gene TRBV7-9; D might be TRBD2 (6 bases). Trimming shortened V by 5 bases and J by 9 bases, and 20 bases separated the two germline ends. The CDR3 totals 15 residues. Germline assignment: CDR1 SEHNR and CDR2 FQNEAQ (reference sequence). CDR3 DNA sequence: TGTGCCAGCAGCCCCCTCCAGAGGGGAGGAGGTGAGCAGTTCTTC. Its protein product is CASSPLQRGGGEQFF. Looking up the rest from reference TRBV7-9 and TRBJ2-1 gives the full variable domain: DTGVSQNPRHKITKRGQNVTFRCDPISEHNRLYWYRQTLGQGPEFLTYFQNEAQLEKSRLLSDRFSAERPKGSFSTLEIQRTEQGDSAMYLCASSPLQRGGGEQFFGPGTRLTVL.

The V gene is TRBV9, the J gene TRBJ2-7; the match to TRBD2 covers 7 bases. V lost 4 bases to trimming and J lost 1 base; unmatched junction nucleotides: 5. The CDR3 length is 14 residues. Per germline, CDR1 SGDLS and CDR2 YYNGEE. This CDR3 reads CASSSAGGSYEQYF. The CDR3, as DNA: TGTGCCAGCAGCTCGGCCGGGGGGTCCTACGAGCAGTACTTC.

The CDR3 DNA sequence: TGCAGTGCTAGACCAAAAAATCCGGGACAGACAAGCTCCTACGAGCAGTACTTC. Its translation is CSARPKNPGQTSSYEQYF. The rearrangement joins TRBV20-1 to TRBJ2-7; TRBD1 aligns across 7 bases. After removal of 2 bases from V and 0 bases from J, the junction contained 16 bases not matched to a gene. This CDR3 contains 18 residues. Germline V gene lookup returns CDR1 DFQATT and CDR2 SNEGSKA (reference sequence).

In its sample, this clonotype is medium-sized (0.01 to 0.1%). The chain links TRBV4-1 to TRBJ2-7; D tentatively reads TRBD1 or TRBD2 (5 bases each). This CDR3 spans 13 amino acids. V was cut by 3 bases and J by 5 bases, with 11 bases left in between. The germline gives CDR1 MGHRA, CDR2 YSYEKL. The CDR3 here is CASSHPGTHEQYF. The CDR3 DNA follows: TGCGCCAGCAGCCACCCCGGGACCCACGAGCAGTACTTC.

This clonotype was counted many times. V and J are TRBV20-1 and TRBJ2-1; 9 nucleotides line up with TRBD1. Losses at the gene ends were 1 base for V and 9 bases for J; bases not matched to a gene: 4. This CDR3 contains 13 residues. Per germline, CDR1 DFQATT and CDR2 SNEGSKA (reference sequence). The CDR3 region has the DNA TGCAGTGCTAGAGGGGACAGGGTCTTTGAGCAGTTCTTC. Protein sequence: CSARGDRVFEQFF.

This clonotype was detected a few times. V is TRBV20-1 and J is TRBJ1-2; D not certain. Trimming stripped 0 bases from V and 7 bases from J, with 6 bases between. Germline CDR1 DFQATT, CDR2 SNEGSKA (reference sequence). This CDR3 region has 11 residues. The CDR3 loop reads CSARDLGGYTF. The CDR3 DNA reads TGCAGTGCTAGAGACCTTGGTGGCTACACCTTC.

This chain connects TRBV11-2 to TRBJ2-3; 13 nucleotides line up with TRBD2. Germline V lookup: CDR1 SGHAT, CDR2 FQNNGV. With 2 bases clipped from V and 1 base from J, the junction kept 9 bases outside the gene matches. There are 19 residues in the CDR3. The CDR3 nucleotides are TGTGCCAGCAGCTTATCCGGACTAGCGGGAGAGTGGGGCACAGATACGCAGTATTTT. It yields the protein CASSLSGLAGEWGTDTQYF.

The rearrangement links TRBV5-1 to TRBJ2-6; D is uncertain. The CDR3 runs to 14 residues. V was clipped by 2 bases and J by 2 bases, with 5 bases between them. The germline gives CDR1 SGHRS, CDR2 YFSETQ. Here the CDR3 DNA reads TGCGCCAGCAGCTTCGAGGCTGGGGCCAACGTCCTGACTTTC. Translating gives CASSFEAGANVLTF. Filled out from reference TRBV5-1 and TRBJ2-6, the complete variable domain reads KAGVTQTPRYLIKTRGQQVTLSCSPISGHRSVSWYQQTPGQGLQFLFEYFSETQRNKGNFPGRFSGRQFSNSRSEMNVSTLELGDSALYLCASSFEAGANVLTFGAGSRLTVL.

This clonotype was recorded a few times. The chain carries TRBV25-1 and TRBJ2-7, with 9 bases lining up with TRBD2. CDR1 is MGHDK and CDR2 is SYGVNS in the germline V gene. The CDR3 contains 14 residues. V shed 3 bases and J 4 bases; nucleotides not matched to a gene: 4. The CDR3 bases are TGTGCCAGCAGTGACCCGGGACTAGCTTACGAGCAGTACTTC. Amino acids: CASSDPGLAYEQYF.

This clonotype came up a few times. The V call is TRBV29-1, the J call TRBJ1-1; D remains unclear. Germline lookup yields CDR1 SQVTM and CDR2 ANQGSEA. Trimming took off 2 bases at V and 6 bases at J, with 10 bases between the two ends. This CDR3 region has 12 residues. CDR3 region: CSVESQSAEAFF. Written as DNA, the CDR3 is TGCAGCGTTGAATCACAGAGCGCTGAAGCTTTCTTT.

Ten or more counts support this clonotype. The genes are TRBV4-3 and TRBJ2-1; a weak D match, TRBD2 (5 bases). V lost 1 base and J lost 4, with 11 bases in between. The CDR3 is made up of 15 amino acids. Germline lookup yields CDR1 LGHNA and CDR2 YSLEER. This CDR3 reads CASSQGGGDYNEQFF. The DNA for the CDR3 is TGCGCCAGCAGCCAAGGAGGAGGCGATTACAATGAGCAGTTCTTC.

As DNA, the CDR3 is TGTGCCAGTAGTCCTCAACAGGGGAGAGACTATGGCTACACCTTC. Translation gives CASSPQQGRDYGYTF. The chain is built from TRBV19 and TRBJ1-2, with 7 bases fitting TRBD1. Germline lookup yields CDR1 LNHDA and CDR2 SQIVND (reference sequence). This CDR3 has 15 amino acids. The V segment lost 5 bases and the J segment 3 bases; nucleotides outside the gene matches: 9.

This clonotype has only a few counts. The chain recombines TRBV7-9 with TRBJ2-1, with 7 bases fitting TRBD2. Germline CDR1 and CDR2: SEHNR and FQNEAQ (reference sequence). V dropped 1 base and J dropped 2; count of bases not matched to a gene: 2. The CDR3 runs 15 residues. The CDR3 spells CASSLGGLTYNEQFF. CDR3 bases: TGTGCCAGCAGCTTAGGGGGACTAACCTACAATGAGCAGTTCTTC.

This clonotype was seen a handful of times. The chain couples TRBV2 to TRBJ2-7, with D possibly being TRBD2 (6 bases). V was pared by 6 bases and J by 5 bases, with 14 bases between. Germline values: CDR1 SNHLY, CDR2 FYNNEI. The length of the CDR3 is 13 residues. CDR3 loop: CASRLGAGHEQYF. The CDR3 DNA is TGTGCCAGCAGGCTAGGGGCGGGGCACGAGCAGTACTTC.

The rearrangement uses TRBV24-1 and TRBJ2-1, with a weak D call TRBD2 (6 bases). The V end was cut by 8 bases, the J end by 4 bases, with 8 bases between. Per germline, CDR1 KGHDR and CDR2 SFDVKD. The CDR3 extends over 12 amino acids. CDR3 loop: CATNSGYNEQFF. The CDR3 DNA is TGTGCCACCAACAGCGGGTACAATGAGCAGTTCTTC.

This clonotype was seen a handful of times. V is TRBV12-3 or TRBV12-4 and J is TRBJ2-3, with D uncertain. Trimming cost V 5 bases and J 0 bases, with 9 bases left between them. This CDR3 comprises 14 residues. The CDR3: CASSPYGSTDTQYF. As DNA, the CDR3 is TGTGCCAGCAGTCCCTACGGGAGCACAGATACGCAGTATTTT.

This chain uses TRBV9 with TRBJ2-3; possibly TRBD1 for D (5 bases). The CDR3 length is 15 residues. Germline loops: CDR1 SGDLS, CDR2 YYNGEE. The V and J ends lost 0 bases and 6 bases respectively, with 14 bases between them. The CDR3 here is CASSVEGPPGDTQYF. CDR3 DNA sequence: TGTGCCAGCAGCGTAGAGGGGCCCCCTGGGGATACGCAGTATTTT.

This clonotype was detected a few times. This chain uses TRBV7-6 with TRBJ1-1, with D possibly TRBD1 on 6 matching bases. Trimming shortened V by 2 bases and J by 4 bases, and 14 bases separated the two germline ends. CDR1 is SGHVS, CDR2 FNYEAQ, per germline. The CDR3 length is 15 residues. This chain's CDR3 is CASSLRPGDSTEAFF. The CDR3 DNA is TGTGCCAGCAGCTTACGCCCAGGGGATTCCACTGAAGCTTTCTTT.

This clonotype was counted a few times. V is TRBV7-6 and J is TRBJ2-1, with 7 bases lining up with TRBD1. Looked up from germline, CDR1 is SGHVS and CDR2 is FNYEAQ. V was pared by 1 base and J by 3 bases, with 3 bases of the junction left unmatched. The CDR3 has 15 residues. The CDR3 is CASSLGQGFYNEQFF. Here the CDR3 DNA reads TGTGCCAGCAGCTTAGGACAGGGATTCTACAATGAGCAGTTCTTC.

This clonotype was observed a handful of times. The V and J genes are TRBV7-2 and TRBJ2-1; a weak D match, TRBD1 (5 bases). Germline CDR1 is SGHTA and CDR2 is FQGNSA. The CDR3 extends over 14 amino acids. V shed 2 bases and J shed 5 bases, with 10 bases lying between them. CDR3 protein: CASSLFGAHNEQFF. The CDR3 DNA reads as TGTGCCAGCAGCTTATTTGGGGCCCACAATGAGCAGTTCTTC.

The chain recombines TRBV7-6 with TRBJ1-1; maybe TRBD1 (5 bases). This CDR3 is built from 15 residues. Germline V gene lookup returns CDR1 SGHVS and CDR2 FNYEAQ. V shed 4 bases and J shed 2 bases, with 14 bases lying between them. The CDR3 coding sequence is TGTGCCAGCAGCTCCGGGACGGTACTTAACACTGAAGCTTTCTTT. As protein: CASSSGTVLNTEAFF.

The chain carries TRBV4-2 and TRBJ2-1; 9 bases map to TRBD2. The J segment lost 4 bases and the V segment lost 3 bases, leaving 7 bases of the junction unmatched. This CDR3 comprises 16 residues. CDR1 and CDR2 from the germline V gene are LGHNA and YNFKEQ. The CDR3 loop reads CASSHITSGPYNEQFF. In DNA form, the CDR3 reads TGTGCCAGCAGCCACATAACTAGCGGGCCTTACAATGAGCAGTTCTTC.

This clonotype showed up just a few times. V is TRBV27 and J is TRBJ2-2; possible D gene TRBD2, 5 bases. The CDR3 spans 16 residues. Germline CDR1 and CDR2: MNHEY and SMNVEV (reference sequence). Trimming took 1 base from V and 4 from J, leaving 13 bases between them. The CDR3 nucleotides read TGTGCCAGCAGTTTATGGGTCCTACGGGGCACCGGGGAGCTGTTTTTT. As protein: CASSLWVLRGTGELFF.

CDR3: CASSLGTSGSQQYF. For the CDR3, the DNA is TGTGCCAGCAGCTTAGGGACTAGCGGGAGCCAGCAGTACTTC. This sequence joins TRBV7-2 and TRBJ2-7; TRBD2 aligns across 13 bases. J was trimmed by 8 bases and V by 1 base; bases with no gene match: 2. Germline V CDR1 and CDR2: SGHTA, FQGNSA. CDR3 size: 14 residues.

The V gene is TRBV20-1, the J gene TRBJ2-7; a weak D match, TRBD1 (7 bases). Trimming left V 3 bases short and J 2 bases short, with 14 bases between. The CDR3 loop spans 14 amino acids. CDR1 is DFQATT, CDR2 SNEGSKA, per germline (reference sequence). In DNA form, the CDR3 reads TGCAGTGCTAGTTGGTCCAGGGGGGCCTACGAGCAGTACTTC. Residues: CSASWSRGAYEQYF.

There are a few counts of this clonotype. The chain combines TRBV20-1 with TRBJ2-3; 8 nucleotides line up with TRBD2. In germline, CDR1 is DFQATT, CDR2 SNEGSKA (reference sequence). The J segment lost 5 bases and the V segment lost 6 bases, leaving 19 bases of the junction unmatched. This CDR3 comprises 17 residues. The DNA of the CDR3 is TGCAGTGCCCCAAAAACTAGCGGAGGAGGGGGTCAAGATACGCAGTATTTT. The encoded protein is CSAPKTSGGGGQDTQYF.

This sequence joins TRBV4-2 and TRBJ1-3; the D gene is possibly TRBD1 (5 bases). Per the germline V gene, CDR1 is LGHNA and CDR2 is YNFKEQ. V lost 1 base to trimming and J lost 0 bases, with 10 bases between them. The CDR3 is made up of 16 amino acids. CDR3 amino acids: CASSQGGEPSGNTIYF. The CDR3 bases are TGTGCCAGCAGCCAAGGAGGGGAACCCTCTGGAAACACCATATATTTT.

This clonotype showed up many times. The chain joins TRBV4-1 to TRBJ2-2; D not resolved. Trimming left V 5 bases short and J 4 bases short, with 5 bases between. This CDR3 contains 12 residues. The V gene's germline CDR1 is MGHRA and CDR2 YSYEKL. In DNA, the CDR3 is TGCGCCAGCAGCTCCGTCACCGGGGAGCTGTTTTTT. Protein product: CASSSVTGELFF.

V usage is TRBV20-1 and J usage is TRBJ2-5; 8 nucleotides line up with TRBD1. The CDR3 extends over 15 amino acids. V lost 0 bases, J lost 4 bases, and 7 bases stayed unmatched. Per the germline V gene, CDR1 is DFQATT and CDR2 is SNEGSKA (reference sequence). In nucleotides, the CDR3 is TGCAGTGCTAGAGAGTTACAGGGGGACCTAGAGACCCAGTACTTC. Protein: CSARELQGDLETQYF.

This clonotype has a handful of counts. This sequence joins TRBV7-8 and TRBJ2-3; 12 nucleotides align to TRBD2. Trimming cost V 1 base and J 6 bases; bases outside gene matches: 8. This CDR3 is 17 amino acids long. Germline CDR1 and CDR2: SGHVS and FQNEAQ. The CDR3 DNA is TGTGCCAGCAGCTTAGGATCTAGCGGGGGGGCCTGGGATACGCAGTATTTT. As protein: CASSLGSSGGAWDTQYF. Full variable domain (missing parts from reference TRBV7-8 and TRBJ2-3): GAGVSQSPRYKVAKRGQDVALRCDPISGHVSLFWYQQALGQGPEFLTYFQNEAQLDKSGLPSDRFFAERPEGSVSTLKIQRTQQEDSAVYLCASSLGSSGGAWDTQYFGPGTRLTVL.